Listed below are T cell receptor beta chains from one sample, sequenced in a study of blood T cell repertoires in COVID-19. Libraries were prepared by immunoSEQ multiplex PCR; TCRdb keeps only in-frame clonotypes and omits some of them. The table records about 140,000 clones, 75% to 80% of them present only once. Sequencing was carried out using PBMCs or T cells enriched from blood (not recorded which). All receptors come from a woman aged 45-60 years who had recovered from COVID-19. CDR3s leave out the opening cysteine and the closing phenylalanine or tryptophan. Fields, in order: J gene, clone size, V gene, CDR3 protein. Clone size is given for some rows only: seen once, a few or many times, or a class if the clone is expanded.

TRBJ2-1 NA TRBV21-1 ARILAGHSYNEQF
TRBJ1-6 NA TRBV20-1 SAWDRATLH
TRBJ2-1 NA TRBV28 ASRPGTGGTNEQF
TRBJ2-2 few TRBV5-1 ASSFGGNTGELF
TRBJ1-5 NA TRBV11-2 ASSTTPASNQPQH
TRBJ1-3 NA TRBV9 ASSTRQGSGNTIY
TRBJ1-4 NA TRBV3-1/TRBV3-2 ASSLHPGQWDEKLF
TRBJ2-7 NA TRBV27 ASSFQQGPFDEQY
TRBJ2-2 NA TRBV3-1/TRBV3-2 ASSSIAGSRRIRPGELF
TRBJ1-5 once TRBV5-6 ASSSDRDNQPQH
TRBJ1-1 NA TRBV3-1/TRBV3-2 ASSLSAEAF